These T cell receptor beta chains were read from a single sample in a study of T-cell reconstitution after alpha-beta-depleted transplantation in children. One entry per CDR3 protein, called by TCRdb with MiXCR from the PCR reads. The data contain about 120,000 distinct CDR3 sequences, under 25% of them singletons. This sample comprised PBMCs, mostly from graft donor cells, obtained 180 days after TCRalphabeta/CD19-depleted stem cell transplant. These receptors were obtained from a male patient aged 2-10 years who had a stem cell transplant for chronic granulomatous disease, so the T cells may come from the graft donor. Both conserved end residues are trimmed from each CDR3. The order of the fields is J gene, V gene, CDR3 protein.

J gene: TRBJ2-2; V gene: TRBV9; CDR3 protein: ASSARQGTGELF
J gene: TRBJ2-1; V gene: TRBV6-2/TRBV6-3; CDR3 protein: ASSYIMGAHNEQF
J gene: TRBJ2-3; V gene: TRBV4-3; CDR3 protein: ASSRGLAGRTDTQY
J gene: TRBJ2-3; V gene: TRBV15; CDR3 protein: ATSREIVDTQY
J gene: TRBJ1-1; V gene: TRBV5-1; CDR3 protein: ASSLGWSDAEAF
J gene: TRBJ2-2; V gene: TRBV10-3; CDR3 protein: AISGLADSTGELF
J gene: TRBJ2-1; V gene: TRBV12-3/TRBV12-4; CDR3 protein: ASTMTSGYNEQF
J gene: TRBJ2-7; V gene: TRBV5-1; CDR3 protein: ASSLSPTRDEQY
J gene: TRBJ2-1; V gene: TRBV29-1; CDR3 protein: SGSVGTSYNEQF
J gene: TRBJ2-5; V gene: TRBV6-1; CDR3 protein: ASSEASRSETQY
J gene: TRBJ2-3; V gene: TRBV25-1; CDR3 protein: ASGHGLPFTDTQY
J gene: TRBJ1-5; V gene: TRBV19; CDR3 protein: ASSLRTPGQPQH
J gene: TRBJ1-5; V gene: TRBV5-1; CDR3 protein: ASRAGAGQPQH
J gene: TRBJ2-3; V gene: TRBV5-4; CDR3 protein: ASSFRSLGLAGETDTQY
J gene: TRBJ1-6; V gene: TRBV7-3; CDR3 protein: ASSRGTDGSPLH
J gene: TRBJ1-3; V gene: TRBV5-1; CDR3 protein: ASSVDSSSGNTIY
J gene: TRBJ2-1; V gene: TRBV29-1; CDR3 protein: SVCSGTGGYNEQF
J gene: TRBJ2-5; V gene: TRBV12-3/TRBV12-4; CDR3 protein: ASSLAAGGGAQY
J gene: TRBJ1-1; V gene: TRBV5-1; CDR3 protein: ASRVGQGGTEAF
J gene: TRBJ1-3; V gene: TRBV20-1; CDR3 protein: SARSRAGNTIY
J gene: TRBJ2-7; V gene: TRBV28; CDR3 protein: ASSRTGRIYEQY
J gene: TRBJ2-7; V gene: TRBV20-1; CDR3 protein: SAPRRGGAYEQY
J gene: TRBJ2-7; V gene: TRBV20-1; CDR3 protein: SAPRDGTSVSYEQY
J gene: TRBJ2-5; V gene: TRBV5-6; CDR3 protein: ASSLQGIKETQY
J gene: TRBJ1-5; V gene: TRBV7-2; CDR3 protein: ASSPQRGERQPQH
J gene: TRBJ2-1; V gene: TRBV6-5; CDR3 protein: ASSYLGGGGPYNEQF
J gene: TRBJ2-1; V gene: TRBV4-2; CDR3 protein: ASSPRAKTPGGSPGAYNEQF
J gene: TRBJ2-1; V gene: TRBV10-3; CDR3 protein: AIADRPSLQDQF
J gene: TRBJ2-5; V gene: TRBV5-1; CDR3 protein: ASSGYQETQY
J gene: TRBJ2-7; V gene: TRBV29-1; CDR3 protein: SVEGGSLYEQY
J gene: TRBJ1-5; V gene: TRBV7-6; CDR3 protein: ASSLTGNNQPQH
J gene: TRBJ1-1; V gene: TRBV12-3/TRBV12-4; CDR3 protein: ASSHRQSNTEAF
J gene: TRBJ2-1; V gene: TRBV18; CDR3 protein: ASSKGLRYNEQF
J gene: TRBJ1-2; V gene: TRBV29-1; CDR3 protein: SVEGFYGYT
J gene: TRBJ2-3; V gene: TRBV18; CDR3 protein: ASSGSRPLADTQY
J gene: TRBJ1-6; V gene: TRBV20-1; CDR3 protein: SARVVGAEWESPLH
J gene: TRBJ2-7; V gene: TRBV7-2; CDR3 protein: ASSLGRRTYEQY
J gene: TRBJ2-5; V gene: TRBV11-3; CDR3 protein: ASTPWWAETQY
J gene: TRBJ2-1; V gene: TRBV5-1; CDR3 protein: ASSPRSQIYNEQF
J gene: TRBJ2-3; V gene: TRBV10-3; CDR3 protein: AISYGGTDTQY
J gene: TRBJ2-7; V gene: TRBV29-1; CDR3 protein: SVAGLAELDSYEQY
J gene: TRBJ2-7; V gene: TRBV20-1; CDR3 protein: SARDAGQGVDEQY
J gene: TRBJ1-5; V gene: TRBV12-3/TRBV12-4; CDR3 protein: ASSLRVSNQPQH
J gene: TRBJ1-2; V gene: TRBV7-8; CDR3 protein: ASTPGTGGYGYT
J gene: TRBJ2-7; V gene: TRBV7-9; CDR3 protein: ASSLEIAAEQY